This TCR beta chain was sequenced during a study of shared clonotypes between healthy human individuals. This clone was recorded a few times. The repertoire was sequenced with immunoSEQ multiplex PCR; TCRdb's copy has only in-frame clones and lacks some. The profile covers approximately 740,000 clones, with under 80% appearing a single time and roughly 1.7% taken by the ten largest. This CDR3 region has 15 residues. Looked up from germline, CDR1 is SNHLY and CDR2 is FYNNEI. V lost 5 bases, J lost 3 bases, and 7 bases stayed unmatched. The sample taken for sequencing was memory CD4+ T cells sorted from blood. Subset given: CD45RA-negative fraction. V and J are TRBV2 and TRBJ1-2, with 9 bases fitting TRBD1. This receptor was taken from a young woman in good health. This chain's CDR3 is CASSSDRGGYYGYTF. The CDR3 nucleotides are TGTGCCAGCAGTTCAGACAGGGGGGGTTACTATGGCTACACCTTC. The full variable domain, its missing parts supplied by reference TRBV2 and TRBJ1-2, is EPEVTQTPSHQVTQMGQEVILRCVPISNHLYFYWYRQILGQKVEFLVSFYNNEISEKSEIFDDQFSVERPDGSNFTLKIRSTKLEDSAMYFCASSSDRGGYYGYTFGSGTRLTVV.